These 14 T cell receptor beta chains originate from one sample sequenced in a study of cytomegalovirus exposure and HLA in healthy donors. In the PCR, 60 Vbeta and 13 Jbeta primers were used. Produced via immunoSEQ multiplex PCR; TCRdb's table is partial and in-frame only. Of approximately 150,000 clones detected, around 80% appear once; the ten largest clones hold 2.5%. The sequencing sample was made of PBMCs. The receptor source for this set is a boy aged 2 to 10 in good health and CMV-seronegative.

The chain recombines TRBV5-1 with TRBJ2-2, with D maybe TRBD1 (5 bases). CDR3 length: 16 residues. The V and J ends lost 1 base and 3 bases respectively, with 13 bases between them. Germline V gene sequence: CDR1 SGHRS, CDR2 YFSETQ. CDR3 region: CASSLFSLGDTGELFF. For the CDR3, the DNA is TGCGCCAGCAGCTTGTTCTCATTAGGGGACACCGGGGAGCTGTTTTTT.

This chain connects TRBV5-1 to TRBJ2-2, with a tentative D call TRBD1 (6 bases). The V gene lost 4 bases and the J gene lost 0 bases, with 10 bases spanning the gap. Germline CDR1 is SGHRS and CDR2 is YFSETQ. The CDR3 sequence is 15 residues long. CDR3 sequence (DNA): TGCGCCAGCAGCGCCGGGACATCGAACACCGGGGAGCTGTTTTTT. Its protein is CASSAGTSNTGELFF.

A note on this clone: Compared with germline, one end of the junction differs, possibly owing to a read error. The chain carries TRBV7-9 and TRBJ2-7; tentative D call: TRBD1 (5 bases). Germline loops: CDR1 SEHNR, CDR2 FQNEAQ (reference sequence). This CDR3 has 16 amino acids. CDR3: CSSSRPRPGPTYEQYF. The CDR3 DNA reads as TGTTCCAGCAGCCGACCTCGGCCAGGGCCGACCTACGAGCAGTACTTC.

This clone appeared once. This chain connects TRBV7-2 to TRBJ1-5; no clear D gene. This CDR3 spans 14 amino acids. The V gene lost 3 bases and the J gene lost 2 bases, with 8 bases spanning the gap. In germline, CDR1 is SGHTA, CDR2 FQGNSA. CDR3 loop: CASSFTGGNQPQHF. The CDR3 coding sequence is TGTGCCAGCAGCTTTACCGGGGGCAATCAGCCCCAGCATTTT.

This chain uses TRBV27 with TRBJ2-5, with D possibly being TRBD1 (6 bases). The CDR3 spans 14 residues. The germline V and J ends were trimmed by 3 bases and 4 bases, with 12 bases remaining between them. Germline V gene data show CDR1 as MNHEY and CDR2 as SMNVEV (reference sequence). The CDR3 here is CASSFGGLGETQYF. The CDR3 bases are TGTGCCAGCAGTTTTGGGGGCTTGGGAGAGACCCAGTACTTC.

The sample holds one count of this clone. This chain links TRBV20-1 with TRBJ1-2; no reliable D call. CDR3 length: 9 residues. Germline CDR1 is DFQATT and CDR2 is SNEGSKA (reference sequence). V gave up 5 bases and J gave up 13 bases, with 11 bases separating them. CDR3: CSAGVVSTF. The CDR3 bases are TGCAGTGCTGGAGTCGTCTCCACCTTC.

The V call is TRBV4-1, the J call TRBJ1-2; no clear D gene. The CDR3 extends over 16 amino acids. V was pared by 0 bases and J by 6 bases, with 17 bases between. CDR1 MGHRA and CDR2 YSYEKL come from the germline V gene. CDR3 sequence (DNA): TGCGCCAGCAGCCAAGAGGTAGTGCGTTGCCCCCATGGCTACACCTTC. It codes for CASSQEVVRCPHGYTF.

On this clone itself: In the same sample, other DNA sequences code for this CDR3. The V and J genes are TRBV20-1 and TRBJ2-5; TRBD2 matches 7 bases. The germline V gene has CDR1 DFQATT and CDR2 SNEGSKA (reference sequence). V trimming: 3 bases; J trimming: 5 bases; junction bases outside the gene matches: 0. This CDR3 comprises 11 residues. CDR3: CSARGGETQYF. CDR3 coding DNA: TGCAGTGCTAGGGGGGGGGAGACCCAGTACTTC.

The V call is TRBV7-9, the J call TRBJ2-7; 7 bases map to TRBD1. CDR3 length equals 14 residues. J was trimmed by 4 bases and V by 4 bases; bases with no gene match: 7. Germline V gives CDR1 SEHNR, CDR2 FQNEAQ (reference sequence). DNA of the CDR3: TGTGCCAGCAGCTCGACAGGGTACCCTTACGAGCAGTACTTC. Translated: CASSSTGYPYEQYF.

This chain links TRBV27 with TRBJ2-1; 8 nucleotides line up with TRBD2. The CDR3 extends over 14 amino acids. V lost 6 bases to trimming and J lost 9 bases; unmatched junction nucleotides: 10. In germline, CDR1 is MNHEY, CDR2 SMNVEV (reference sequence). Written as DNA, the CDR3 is TGTGCCAGCAGGCCGGGACTAGTTGCGGGTGAGCAGTTCTTC. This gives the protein CASRPGLVAGEQFF.

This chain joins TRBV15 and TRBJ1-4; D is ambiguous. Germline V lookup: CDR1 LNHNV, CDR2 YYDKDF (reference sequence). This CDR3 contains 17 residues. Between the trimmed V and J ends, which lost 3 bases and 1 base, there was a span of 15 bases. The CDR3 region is CATSRPPYRVTNEKLFF. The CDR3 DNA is TGTGCCACCAGCAGGCCTCCTTACCGGGTAACTAATGAAAAACTGTTTTTT.

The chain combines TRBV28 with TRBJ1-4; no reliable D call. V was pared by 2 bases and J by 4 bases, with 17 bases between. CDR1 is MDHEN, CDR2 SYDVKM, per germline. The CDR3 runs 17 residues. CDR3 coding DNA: TGTGCCAGCAGTTTACCTTTCGTTACAGTACATAATGAAAAACTGTTTTTT. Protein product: CASSLPFVTVHNEKLFF.

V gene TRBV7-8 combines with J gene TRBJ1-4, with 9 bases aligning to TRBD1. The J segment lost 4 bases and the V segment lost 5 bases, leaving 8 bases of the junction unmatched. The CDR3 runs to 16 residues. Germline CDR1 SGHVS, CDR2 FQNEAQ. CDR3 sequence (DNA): TGTGCCAGCAGCCCGTCGGGGACAGGGAGTAATGAAAAACTGTTTTTT. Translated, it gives CASSPSGTGSNEKLFF.

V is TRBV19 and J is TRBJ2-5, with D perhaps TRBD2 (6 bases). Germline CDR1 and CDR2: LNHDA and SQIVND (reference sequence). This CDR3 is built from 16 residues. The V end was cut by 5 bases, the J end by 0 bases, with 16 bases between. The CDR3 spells CASSALLATYQETQYF. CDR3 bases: TGTGCCAGTAGTGCCCTACTAGCAACGTACCAAGAGACCCAGTACTTC.